The 17 T cell receptor beta chains given below trace back to one sample, sequenced in a study of blood T cell repertoires in COVID-19. Assay: immunoSEQ multiplex PCR; the TCRdb copy retains only in-frame clones and omits some. The repertoire holds roughly 100,000 clones, around nine tenths seen once, with approximately 1.6% in the top ten. Sequencing was carried out using peripheral blood. The receptor set was obtained from a man aged 80 or over with acute or convalescent COVID-19.

The rearrangement joins TRBV7-9 to TRBJ1-1, with no clear D. The V gene lost 5 bases and the J gene lost 0 bases, with 16 bases spanning the gap. This CDR3 is 16 amino acids long. CDR1 is SEHNR, CDR2 FQNEAQ, per germline (reference sequence). CDR3 in amino acids: CASSGRRTAVNTEAFF. In DNA, the CDR3 is TGTGCCAGCAGCGGTAGGAGGACGGCAGTGAACACTGAAGCTTTCTTT.

This clone has only one observation. The V call is TRBV29-1, the J call TRBJ2-1, with 13 bases lining up with TRBD2. Trimming took 7 bases from V and 8 from J; bases not matched to a gene: 11. This CDR3 comprises 15 residues. Germline CDR1 reads SQVTM; CDR2 reads ANQGSEA. CDR3 in DNA: TGCAGCGCCACGGGACTAGCGGGAAGGACCGATGAGCAGTTCTTC. This codes for CSATGLAGRTDEQFF.

The gene calls are TRBV19 and TRBJ2-1, with a tentative D call TRBD1 (6 bases). The CDR3 loop spans 13 amino acids. V was shortened by 2 bases and J by 14 bases, with 16 bases between the two germline ends. Per germline, CDR1 LNHDA and CDR2 SQIVND (reference sequence). The CDR3 here is CASSISGGDTKFF. The DNA for the CDR3 is TGTGCCAGTAGTATAAGTGGGGGCGATACGAAGTTCTTC.

The rearrangement joins TRBV5-1 to TRBJ2-2; D is perhaps TRBD1 (6 bases). V was cut by 4 bases and J by 0 bases, with 13 bases left in between. The CDR3 loop spans 16 amino acids. Germline CDR1 is SGHRS and CDR2 is YFSETQ. The CDR3 is CASSNGQFANTGELFF. The CDR3 DNA sequence: TGCGCCAGCAGCAACGGACAGTTCGCGAACACCGGGGAGCTGTTTTTT.

This chain joins TRBV6-5 and TRBJ1-2; 11 nucleotides line up with TRBD1. Germline CDR1 is MNHEY and CDR2 is SVGAGI. V shed 7 bases, J shed 6 bases, and the junction held 4 bases outside the gene matches. The length of the CDR3 is 13 residues. CDR3 loop: CASKRTGGHGYTF. DNA of the CDR3: TGTGCCAGCAAAAGGACAGGGGGCCATGGCTACACCTTC.

The V and J genes are TRBV18 and TRBJ2-2; 9 bases fit TRBD1. The germline CDR1 and CDR2 sequences are KGHSH and LQKENI. The CDR3 totals 16 residues. V shed 3 bases, J shed 4 bases, and the junction held 6 bases outside the gene matches. The DNA for the CDR3 is TGTGCCAGCTCACCGCCGGGACAGGGTGCCACCGGGGAGCTGTTTTTT. Translated: CASSPPGQGATGELFF.

The CDR3 DNA reads TGTGCCAGCAGCTCTGACAGGGGCCATAATTCACCCCTCCACTTT. Translated: CASSSDRGHNSPLHF. The chain uses TRBV7-8 and TRBJ1-6, with 8 bases aligning to TRBD1. Germline values: CDR1 SGHVS, CDR2 FQNEAQ. V lost 4 bases to trimming and J lost 5 bases; unmatched junction nucleotides: 4. The length of the CDR3 is 15 residues.

This clone was seen a single time. CDR3 amino acids: CASNVWTSGNNEQFF. Here the CDR3 DNA reads TGTGCCAGTAACGTCTGGACTAGCGGCAACAATGAGCAGTTCTTC. J is TRBJ2-1 and V is TRBV19; 10 nucleotides agree with TRBD2. The germline gives CDR1 LNHDA, CDR2 SQIVND (reference sequence). With V trimmed by 7 bases and J by 5 bases, 8 bases remained unmatched. The CDR3 length is 15 residues.

The chain has TRBV5-6 and TRBJ2-7, with TRBD2 matching over 11 bases. The ends lost 9 bases at V and 6 bases at J; junction bases unmatched: 11. Germline-derived CDR1 and CDR2 are SGHDT and YYEEEE. The CDR3 covers 14 residues. The CDR3 bases are TGTGCCACCGGAAAACTAGCGGGAGCCATCGAGCAGTACTTC. Translation gives CATGKLAGAIEQYF.

This chain links TRBV19 with TRBJ2-1, with a weak D call TRBD2 (6 bases). The length of the CDR3 is 15 residues. Germline V CDR1 and CDR2: LNHDA, SQIVND (reference sequence). Trimming took off 5 bases at V and 0 bases at J, with 11 bases between the two ends. The CDR3 region is CASSPLGGSYNEQFF. CDR3 nucleotides: TGTGCCAGTAGTCCCCTGGGGGGCTCCTACAATGAGCAGTTCTTC.

This chain connects TRBV6-4 to TRBJ2-3; D may be TRBD2 (5 bases). This CDR3 is built from 13 residues. V was clipped by 8 bases and J by 3 bases, with 12 bases between them. The germline V gene has CDR1 MRHNA and CDR2 SNTAGT. CDR3 nucleotides: TGTGCCAGCTCCCGGACTGAGACAGATACGCAGTATTTT. Translating gives CASSRTETDTQYF.

This chain links TRBV5-4 with TRBJ1-3; a possible D gene is TRBD1 (6 bases). The CDR3 loop spans 15 amino acids. V gave up 0 bases and J gave up 0 bases, with 7 bases separating them. In germline, CDR1 is SGHNT, CDR2 YYREEE (reference sequence). CDR3 region: CASSLGQASGNTIYF. CDR3 DNA sequence: TGTGCCAGCAGCTTGGGACAGGCCTCTGGAAACACCATATATTTT.

This sequence joins TRBV5-8 and TRBJ1-3, with D perhaps TRBD1 (6 bases). The germline V gene encodes CDR1 SGHTS and CDR2 YDEGEE. The V gene lost 0 bases and the J gene lost 2 bases, with 12 bases spanning the gap. This CDR3 is built from 16 residues. This chain's CDR3 is CASSLGLGQTGNTIYF. Written as DNA, the CDR3 is TGTGCCAGCAGCTTGGGATTGGGACAAACTGGAAACACCATATATTTT.

The chain carries TRBV5-1 and TRBJ2-5; a weak D match, TRBD1 (6 bases). The CDR3 totals 15 residues. CDR1 is SGHRS, CDR2 YFSETQ, per germline. With 0 bases removed from V and 2 bases from J, the gap between germline ends came to 11 bases. CDR3 amino acids: CASSLARDTQETQYF. CDR3 DNA sequence: TGCGCCAGCAGCTTGGCCCGGGACACACAAGAGACCCAGTACTTC.

This clone was detected only once. CDR3 DNA: TGTGCCCTCCACCCGGCAGGGGACGGAAAGAGCAATCAGCCCCAGCATTTT. Protein sequence: CALHPAGDGKSNQPQHF. The chain has TRBV6-4 and TRBJ1-5; D might be TRBD1 (6 bases). V lost 11 bases and J lost 1, with 24 bases in between. Germline CDR1 reads MRHNA; CDR2 reads SNTAGT. CDR3 length equals 17 residues.

This clone occurred once. This sequence joins TRBV19 and TRBJ1-1; D is unresolved. This CDR3 has 16 amino acids. V was clipped by 4 bases and J by 1 base, with 16 bases between them. CDR1 is LNHDA and CDR2 is SQIVND in the germline V gene (reference sequence). CDR3 in DNA: TGTGCCAGTAGTAGGACCGGAGCGGCGCCGAACACTGAAGCTTTCTTT. Protein: CASSRTGAAPNTEAFF.

This rearrangement joins TRBV19 to TRBJ1-1, with 8 bases that match TRBD1. This CDR3 has 13 amino acids. The J segment lost 6 bases and the V segment lost 2 bases, leaving 2 bases of the junction unmatched. Per the germline V gene, CDR1 is LNHDA and CDR2 is SQIVND (reference sequence). The CDR3 coding sequence is TGTGCCAGTAGTATACAACAGGGGGCTGAAGCTTTCTTT. Translation: CASSIQQGAEAFF.